This T cell receptor beta chain stems from a study of shared clonotypes between healthy human individuals. Repertoires were generated with immunoSEQ multiplex PCR, while TCRdb's copy carries only in-frame clones and drops some. The table records 1 million to 1.3 million clones, approximately 78% of them present only once. CDR3 length equals 24 residues. The chain is built from TRBV1 and TRBJ2-2; the table's D call of TRBD2 was not tested on the DNA. TRBV1 is designated a pseudogene. Sequencing was carried out using memory CD4+ T cells from PBMCs. Subset specified: CD45RA-negative fraction. The origin of this receptor is a young man in good health. Some clones in this sample may be carry-over from other donors' samples. This chain's CDR3 is CTSSQDRLPLRAELAAPNTGELFF. For the CDR3, the DNA is TGCACCAGCAGCCAAGATCGGCTCCCCCTTAGGGCGGAGCTAGCGGCTCCTAACACCGGGGAGCTGTTTTTT.